Below, 13 T cell receptor beta chains from the same sample are listed, as sequenced in a study of identical twins. TCRdb analysed the 5' RACE reads with MiXCR anew, one entry per CDR3 protein. The table lists roughly 260,000 distinct CDR3 sequences, over 12% of them singletons, with approximately 8.2% in the top ten. Sequenced sample: memory (CD45RO+) T cells sorted from blood. Every receptor here comes from a woman in her late teens or twenties in good health.

The gene calls are TRBV12-3 or TRBV12-4 and TRBJ2-7; TRBD1 is a possible D gene (6 bases). V lost 7 bases and J lost 6, with 13 bases in between. The CDR3 has 12 amino acids. The CDR3 sequence is CASTREGGEQYF. For the CDR3, the DNA is TGTGCCAGCACCCGGGAAGGGGGCGAGCAGTACTTC.

This clonotype occurred a few times. The V gene is TRBV7-9, the J gene TRBJ2-2; 11 nucleotides align to TRBD2. This CDR3 comprises 16 residues. V gave up 6 bases and J gave up 6 bases; unmatched junction bases: 9. Germline V lookup: CDR1 SEHNR, CDR2 FQNEAQ (reference sequence). CDR3 DNA: TGTGCCAGCAGTCCACCCGGACTAGCGGGCCCCGGGGAGCTGTTTTTT. This gives the protein CASSPPGLAGPGELFF.

This sequence joins TRBV7-2 and TRBJ1-5; TRBD1 might be the D (6 bases). V was shortened by 5 bases and J by 11 bases, with 22 bases between the two germline ends. Germline CDR1 reads SGHTA; CDR2 reads FQGNSA. The length of the CDR3 is 15 residues. The CDR3 sequence is CASSTTGYPSEAQHF. The DNA for the CDR3 is TGTGCCAGCAGCACCACAGGGTACCCTTCAGAGGCCCAGCATTTT.

The gene calls are TRBV12-3 or TRBV12-4 and TRBJ1-1, with no clear D. Trimming removed 6 bases from V and 6 bases from J, with 14 bases in between. The CDR3 spans 13 residues. The CDR3 sequence: CASRARWGSEAFF. CDR3 sequence (DNA): TGTGCCAGCAGGGCAAGGTGGGGTTCTGAAGCTTTCTTT.

This clonotype was observed a handful of times. The chain is built from TRBV20-1 and TRBJ2-5, with unresolved D. Germline lookup yields CDR1 DFQATT and CDR2 SNEGSKA (reference sequence). V lost 1 base to trimming and J lost 0 bases, with 6 bases between them. The CDR3 runs to 13 residues. CDR3 nucleotide sequence: TGCAGTGCTAGAGGTGGGCACCAAGAGACCCAGTACTTC. This codes for CSARGGHQETQYF.

The chain uses TRBV7-2 and TRBJ1-2; D gene uncertain. The V end was cut by 5 bases, the J end by 3 bases, with 10 bases between. Germline V gene sequence: CDR1 SGHTA, CDR2 FQGNSA. The CDR3 runs to 13 residues. CDR3 sequence: CASSPFLDYGYTF. The DNA for the CDR3 is TGTGCCAGCAGCCCATTCCTTGACTATGGCTACACCTTC. Full variable domain (remainder filled in from reference TRBV7-2 and TRBJ1-2): GAGVSQSPSNKVTEKGKDVELRCDPISGHTALYWYRQSLGQGLEFLIYFQGNSAPDKSGLPSDRFSAERTGGSVSTLTIQRTQQEDSAVYLCASSPFLDYGYTFGSGTRLTVV.

This clonotype occurred many times. This chain joins TRBV12-3 or TRBV12-4 and TRBJ2-4; tentatively, D is TRBD2 (6 bases). The CDR3 loop spans 15 amino acids. V shed 6 bases and J shed 2 bases, with 14 bases lying between them. CDR3: CASSSFWDSKNIQYF. The CDR3 DNA follows: TGTGCCAGCAGCAGTTTCTGGGACTCCAAAAACATTCAGTACTTC.

This clonotype has only a few counts. The chain joins TRBV28 to TRBJ1-1, with unresolved D. V lost 3 bases, J lost 1 base, and 12 bases lay in between. The germline CDR1 and CDR2 sequences are MDHEN and SYDVKM. The CDR3 is made up of 15 amino acids. Written as DNA, the CDR3 is TGTGCCAGCAGTTTTGCCCGGGGTAGGAACACTGAAGCTTTCTTT. As protein: CASSFARGRNTEAFF.

The V and J genes are TRBV6-1 and TRBJ2-2; D unclear. V was clipped by 1 base and J by 5 bases, with 8 bases between them. CDR1 is MNHNS and CDR2 is SASEGT in the germline V gene. This CDR3 spans 14 amino acids. This CDR3 is CASSEVGGTGELFF. CDR3 in DNA: TGTGCCAGCAGTGAAGTGGGTGGGACCGGGGAGCTGTTTTTT.

This clonotype occurred a few times. The V gene is TRBV20-1, the J gene TRBJ2-7, with a tentative D call TRBD2 (6 bases). The CDR3 spans 13 residues. Trimming took 6 bases from V and 2 from J, leaving 14 bases between them. Germline V CDR1 and CDR2: DFQATT, SNEGSKA (reference sequence). The CDR3 loop is CSAEGTVTYEQYF. DNA of the CDR3: TGCAGTGCGGAGGGGACTGTTACCTACGAGCAGTACTTC.

This clonotype has only a few counts. The chain uses TRBV20-1 and TRBJ1-1; D is perhaps TRBD1 (6 bases). Germline CDR1 reads DFQATT; CDR2 reads SNEGSKA (reference sequence). This CDR3 contains 14 residues. Trimming shortened V by 5 bases and J by 4 bases, and 17 bases separated the two germline ends. In nucleotides, the CDR3 is TGCAGTGCTCCGACACAGGGTAGCGCCACTGAAGCTTTCTTT. This encodes CSAPTQGSATEAFF.

The chain combines TRBV15 with TRBJ1-1; D possibly corresponds to TRBD1 (5 bases). This CDR3 is 13 amino acids long. The germline CDR1 and CDR2 sequences are LNHNV and YYDKDF (reference sequence). V lost 5 bases and J lost 0, with 7 bases in between. The CDR3 loop reads CATSRGMNTEAFF. The CDR3 DNA follows: TGTGCCACCAGCCGGGGGATGAACACTGAAGCTTTCTTT.

The rearrangement links TRBV7-2 to TRBJ2-3, with D tentatively TRBD2 (6 bases). Germline V lookup: CDR1 SGHTA, CDR2 FQGNSA. V was shortened by 2 bases and J by 2 bases, with 11 bases between the two germline ends. CDR3 size: 15 residues. CDR3: CASSLIGSSTDTQYF. Written as DNA, the CDR3 is TGTGCCAGCAGCTTAATCGGGAGCTCCACAGATACGCAGTATTTT. The variable domain in full, completed from reference TRBV7-2 and TRBJ2-3, reads GAGVSQSPSNKVTEKGKDVELRCDPISGHTALYWYRQSLGQGLEFLIYFQGNSAPDKSGLPSDRFSAERTGGSVSTLTIQRTQQEDSAVYLCASSLIGSSTDTQYFGPGTRLTVL.